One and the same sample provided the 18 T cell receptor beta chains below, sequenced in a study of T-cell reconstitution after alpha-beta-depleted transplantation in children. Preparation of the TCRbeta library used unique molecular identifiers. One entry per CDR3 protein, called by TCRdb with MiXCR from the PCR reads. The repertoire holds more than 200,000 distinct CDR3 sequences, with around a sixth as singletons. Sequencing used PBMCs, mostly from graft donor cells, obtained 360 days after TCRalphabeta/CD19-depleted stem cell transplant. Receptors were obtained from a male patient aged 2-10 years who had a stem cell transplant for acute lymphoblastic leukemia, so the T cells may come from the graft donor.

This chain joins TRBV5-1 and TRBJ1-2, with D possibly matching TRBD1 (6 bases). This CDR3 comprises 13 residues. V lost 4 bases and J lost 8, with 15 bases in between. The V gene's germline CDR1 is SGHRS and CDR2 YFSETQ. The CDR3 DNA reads TGCGCCAGCAGCGACGAGCGGACAGTAGGCTACACCTTC. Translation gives CASSDERTVGYTF.

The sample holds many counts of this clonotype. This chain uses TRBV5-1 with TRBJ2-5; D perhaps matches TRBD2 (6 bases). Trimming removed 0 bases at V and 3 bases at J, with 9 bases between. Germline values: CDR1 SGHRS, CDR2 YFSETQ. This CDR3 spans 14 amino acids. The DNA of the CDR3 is TGCGCCAGCAGCTTGGCCTCTAGCGAAGAGACCCAGTACTTC. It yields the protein CASSLASSEETQYF.

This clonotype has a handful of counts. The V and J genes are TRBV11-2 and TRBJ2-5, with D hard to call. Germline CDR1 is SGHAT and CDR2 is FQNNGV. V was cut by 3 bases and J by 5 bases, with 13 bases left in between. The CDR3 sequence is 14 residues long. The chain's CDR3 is CASSFGAIRETQYF. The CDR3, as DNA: TGTGCCAGCAGCTTCGGCGCTATAAGGGAGACCCAGTACTTC.

CDR3 in amino acids: CASSQDTGTYEQYF. The CDR3, as DNA: TGTGCCAGCAGCCAAGATACCGGAACCTACGAGCAGTACTTC. The chain recombines TRBV4-2 with TRBJ2-7, with D uncertain. V lost 0 bases, J lost 2 bases, and 8 bases lay in between. Germline V gene lookup returns CDR1 LGHNA and CDR2 YNFKEQ. The CDR3 is 14 amino acids.

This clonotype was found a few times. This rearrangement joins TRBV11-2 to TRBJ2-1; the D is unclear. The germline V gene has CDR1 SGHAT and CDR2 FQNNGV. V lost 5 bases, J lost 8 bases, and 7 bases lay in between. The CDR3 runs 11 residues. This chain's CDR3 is CASSAFDEQFF. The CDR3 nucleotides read TGTGCCAGCAGCGCCTTCGATGAGCAGTTCTTC.

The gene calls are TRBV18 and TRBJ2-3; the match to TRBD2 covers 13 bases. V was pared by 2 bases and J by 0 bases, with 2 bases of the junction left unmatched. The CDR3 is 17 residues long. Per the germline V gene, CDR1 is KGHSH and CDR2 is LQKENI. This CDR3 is CASSPWTSGGSTDTQYF. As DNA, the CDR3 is TGTGCCAGCTCACCATGGACTAGCGGGGGAAGCACAGATACGCAGTATTTT.

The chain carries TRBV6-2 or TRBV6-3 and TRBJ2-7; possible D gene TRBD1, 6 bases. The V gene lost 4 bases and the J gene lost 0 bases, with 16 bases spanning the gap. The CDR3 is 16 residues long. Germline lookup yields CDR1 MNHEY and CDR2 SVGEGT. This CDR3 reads CASSWPQGGFSYEQYF. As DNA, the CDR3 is TGTGCCAGCAGTTGGCCCCAAGGGGGTTTCTCCTACGAGCAGTACTTC.

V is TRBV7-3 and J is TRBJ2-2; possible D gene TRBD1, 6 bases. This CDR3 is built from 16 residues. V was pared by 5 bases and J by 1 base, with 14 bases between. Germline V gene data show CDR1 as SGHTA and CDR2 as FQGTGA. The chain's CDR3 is CASSPPTGRNTGELFF. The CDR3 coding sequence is TGTGCCAGCAGCCCTCCGACAGGCCGGAACACCGGGGAGCTGTTTTTT.

The CDR3, as DNA: TGTGCCAGTAGTCCAGGGTCCGCGAACACCGGGGAGCTGTTTTTT. As protein: CASSPGSANTGELFF. The chain has TRBV19 and TRBJ2-2; D perhaps matches TRBD1 (5 bases). V was trimmed by 5 bases and J by 0 bases, leaving 10 bases between them. Per germline, CDR1 LNHDA and CDR2 SQIVND (reference sequence). The CDR3 sequence is 15 residues long.

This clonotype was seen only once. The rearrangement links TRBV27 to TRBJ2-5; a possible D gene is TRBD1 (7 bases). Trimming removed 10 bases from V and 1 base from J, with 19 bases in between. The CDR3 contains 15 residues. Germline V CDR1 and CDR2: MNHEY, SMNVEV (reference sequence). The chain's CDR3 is CATMPGDRAQETQYF. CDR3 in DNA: TGTGCCACCATGCCGGGAGACAGGGCCCAAGAGACCCAGTACTTC.

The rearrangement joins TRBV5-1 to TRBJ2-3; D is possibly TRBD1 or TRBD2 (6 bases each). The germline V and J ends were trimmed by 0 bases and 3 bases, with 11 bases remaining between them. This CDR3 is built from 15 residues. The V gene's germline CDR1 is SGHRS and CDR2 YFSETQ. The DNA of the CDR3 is TGCGCCAGCAGCTTGGTGGGGGCGGGGACAGATACGCAGTATTTT. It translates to CASSLVGAGTDTQYF. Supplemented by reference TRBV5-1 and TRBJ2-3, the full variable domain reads KAGVTQTPRYLIKTRGQQVTLSCSPISGHRSVSWYQQTPGQGLQFLFEYFSETQRNKGNFPGRFSGRQFSNSRSEMNVSTLELGDSALYLCASSLVGAGTDTQYFGPGTRLTVL.

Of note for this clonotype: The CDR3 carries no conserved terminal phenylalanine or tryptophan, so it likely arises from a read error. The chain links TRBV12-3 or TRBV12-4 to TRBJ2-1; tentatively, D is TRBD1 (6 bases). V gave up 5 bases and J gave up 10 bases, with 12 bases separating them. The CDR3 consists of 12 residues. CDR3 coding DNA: TGTGCCAGCAGTCCGGACAGTCTAGAGCAGTTCTCC. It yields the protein CASSPDSLEQFS.

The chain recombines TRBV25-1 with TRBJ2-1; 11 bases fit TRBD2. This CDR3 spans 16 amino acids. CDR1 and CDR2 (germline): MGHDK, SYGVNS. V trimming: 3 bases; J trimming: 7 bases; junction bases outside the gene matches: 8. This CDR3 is CASSDPLAGAQNEQFF. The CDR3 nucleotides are TGTGCCAGCAGTGACCCACTAGCGGGAGCCCAAAATGAGCAGTTCTTC.

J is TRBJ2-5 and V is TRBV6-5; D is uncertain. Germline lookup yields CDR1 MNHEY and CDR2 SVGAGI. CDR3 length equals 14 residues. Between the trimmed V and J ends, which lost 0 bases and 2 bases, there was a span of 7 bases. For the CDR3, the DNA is TGTGCCAGCAGTTACTCGGCACCTCAAGAGACCCAGTACTTC. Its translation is CASSYSAPQETQYF.

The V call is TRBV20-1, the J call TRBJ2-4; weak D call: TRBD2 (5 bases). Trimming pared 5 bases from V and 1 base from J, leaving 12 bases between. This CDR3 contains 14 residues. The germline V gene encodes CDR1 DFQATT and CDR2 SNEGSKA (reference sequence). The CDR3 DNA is TGCAGTGCTCCCCGGGAAGTGGCCAAAAACATTCAGTACTTC. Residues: CSAPREVAKNIQYF.

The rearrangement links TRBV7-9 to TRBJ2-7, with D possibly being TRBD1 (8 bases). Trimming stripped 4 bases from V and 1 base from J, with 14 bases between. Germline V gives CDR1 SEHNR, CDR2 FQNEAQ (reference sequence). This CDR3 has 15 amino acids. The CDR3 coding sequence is TGTGCCAGCAGCTGGACAGGGAGGGTATCCTACGAGCAGTACTTC. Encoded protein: CASSWTGRVSYEQYF.

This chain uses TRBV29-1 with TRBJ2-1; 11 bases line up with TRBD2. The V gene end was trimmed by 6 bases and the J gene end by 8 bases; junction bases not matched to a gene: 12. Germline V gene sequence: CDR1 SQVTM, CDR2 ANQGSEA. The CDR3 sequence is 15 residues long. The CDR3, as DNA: TGCAGCGTGGAGCTCCTAGCGGGGGGTGTGGATGAGCAGTTCTTC. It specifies CSVELLAGGVDEQFF.

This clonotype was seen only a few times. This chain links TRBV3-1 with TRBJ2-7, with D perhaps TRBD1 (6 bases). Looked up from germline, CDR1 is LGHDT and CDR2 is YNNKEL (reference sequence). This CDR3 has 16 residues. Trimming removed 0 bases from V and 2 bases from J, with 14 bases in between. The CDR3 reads CASSQDRGHGPYEQYF. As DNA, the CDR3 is TGTGCCAGCAGCCAAGATAGGGGACACGGTCCCTACGAGCAGTACTTC.